The TCR beta chain under discussion was sequenced for a study of control samples from healthy donors and cancer patients. Produced via immunoSEQ multiplex PCR; TCRdb's table is partial and in-frame only. The repertoire includes 25,000 to 35,000 clones, about nine tenths of them detected once, and approximately 12% sits in the top ten. The V end lost 3 bases, the J end lost 0 bases, and 17 bases lay between the germline ends. The CDR3 is 17 residues long. Germline values: CDR1 SGHTA, CDR2 FQGNSA. The rearrangement uses TRBV7-2 and TRBJ1-1; perhaps TRBD1 as D (6 bases). Sequenced material: PBMCs. This TCR was recovered from a man aged 50-60 years with lung cancer. The CDR3 DNA reads TGTGCCAGCAGCTTCGCGGGGGCGGGGGCTTTGAACACTGAAGCTTTCTTT. Encoded protein: CASSFAGAGALNTEAFF.